This T cell receptor (beta chain) was found in a study of control samples from healthy donors and cancer patients. The assay was immunoSEQ multiplex PCR, and TCRdb's table has in-frame clones only and misses some. The table has more than 110,000 clones, around 85% seen once. The germline gives CDR1 MNHNS, CDR2 SASEGT. The V end was cut by 2 bases, the J end by 1 base, with 12 bases between. The CDR3 is 15 residues long. The table lists this clone with a few counts. This receptor was identified in a woman in her thirties in good health. V gene TRBV6-1 combines with J gene TRBJ2-7; possibly TRBD1 or TRBD2 for D (6 bases each). The sample consisted of blood. This CDR3 is CASSEIGGGSYEQYF. The CDR3 coding sequence is TGTGCCAGCAGTGAAATTGGAGGGGGATCCTACGAGCAGTACTTC.